A single T cell receptor (beta chain) is shown here with its context. Antigen specificity is unknown. The repertoire was sequenced with immunoSEQ multiplex PCR; TCRdb's copy has only in-frame clones and lacks some. Seen here are 200,000 to 250,000 clones, around 94% observed once, and the top ten hold 1.5% to 2%. This sample stems from a study of T cell responses to AZD1222 COVID-19 vaccine. Study observations and caveats: Two AZD1222 doses significantly raised spike-specific TCR breadth and depth over controls. Among the donors, most were white British and more were female, and clonal diversity was possibly underestimated. Epitopes outside B.1.351 and B.1.1.7 mutated regions reportedly drew nearly half of spike TCRs.

The material was peripheral blood, obtained 28 days after the second dose of the MenACWY control vaccine. The source is an adult who received the MenACWY meningococcal vaccine as a control.

This chain's CDR3 is CASSRPGAEDTEAFF. Written as DNA, the CDR3 is TGTGCCAGCAGCCGCCCCGGGGCGGAGGACACTGAAGCTTTCTTT. The chain employs TRBV5-4 and TRBJ1-1; tentative D call: TRBD1 (5 bases). Germline CDR1 is SGHNT and CDR2 is YYREEE (reference sequence). The V gene lost 4 bases and the J gene lost 3 bases, with 16 bases spanning the gap. This CDR3 has 15 amino acids.